This TCR beta chain was profiled in a study of post-analysis software for immune sequencing data. Whole-study context: Both relapsing-remitting and secondary progressive multiple sclerosis featured among the disease courses, as did progressive-relapsing multiple sclerosis. Study conclusions and caveats: In patients, TRBV5-6, TRBV5-1 and TRBV20-1 belonged to roughly five TRBV segments found more frequently than in controls.

The CDR3 loop spans 14 amino acids. The V and J ends lost 4 bases and 7 bases respectively, with 14 bases between them. CDR1 MNHEY and CDR2 SVGAGI come from the germline V gene. This clonotype has a handful of counts. Its antigen is unknown. Unique molecular identifiers were present in the TCR beta cDNA libraries. Yield was 450,000 to 650,000 cDNA molecules from approximately 0.91 to 9.4 million T cells. TCRdb reanalysed the PCR reads using MiXCR and keeps one entry per CDR3 protein. The data contain some 700,000 distinct CDR3 sequences, around 60% of them seen just once; the ten biggest clones take up around 11%.

Input material: blood. This TCR came from a girl aged 2-15 years with multiple sclerosis. J is TRBJ2-1 and V is TRBV6-5, with a possible D match to TRBD1 (5 bases). CDR3: CASSSLVGRNEQFF. As DNA, the CDR3 is TGTGCCAGCAGTTCCCTCGTGGGGCGAAATGAGCAGTTCTTC.